This note documents a single T cell receptor beta chain sequence. Germline CDR1 and CDR2: MNHNS and SASEGT. There are 15 residues in the CDR3. V dropped 3 bases and J dropped 7; count of bases not matched to a gene: 9. This sample was included in a study of radiation and T cells in renal cell carcinoma. Only in-frame clones appear in the TCRdb table, and some are missing; sequencing was by immunoSEQ multiplex PCR. The data show 20,000 to 30,000 clones, 58% seen once. The treatment is: treatment-naive control, cytoreductive nephrectomy. Treatment-naive patients without radiation supplied the control tumors at nephrectomy. Control tumor donors were a handful of females and roughly ten males, median age approximately 58 years.

The chain links TRBV6-1 to TRBJ2-3, with 8 bases lining up with TRBD1. This receptor was obtained from a man in his forties or fifties with renal cell carcinoma. The source was tumor tissue, collected from a patient whose treatment was nephrectomy without radiotherapy. The CDR3 region is CASSDAPRGRYTQYF. The CDR3 DNA follows: TGTGCCAGCAGTGACGCCCCCAGGGGGCGATATACGCAGTATTTT.